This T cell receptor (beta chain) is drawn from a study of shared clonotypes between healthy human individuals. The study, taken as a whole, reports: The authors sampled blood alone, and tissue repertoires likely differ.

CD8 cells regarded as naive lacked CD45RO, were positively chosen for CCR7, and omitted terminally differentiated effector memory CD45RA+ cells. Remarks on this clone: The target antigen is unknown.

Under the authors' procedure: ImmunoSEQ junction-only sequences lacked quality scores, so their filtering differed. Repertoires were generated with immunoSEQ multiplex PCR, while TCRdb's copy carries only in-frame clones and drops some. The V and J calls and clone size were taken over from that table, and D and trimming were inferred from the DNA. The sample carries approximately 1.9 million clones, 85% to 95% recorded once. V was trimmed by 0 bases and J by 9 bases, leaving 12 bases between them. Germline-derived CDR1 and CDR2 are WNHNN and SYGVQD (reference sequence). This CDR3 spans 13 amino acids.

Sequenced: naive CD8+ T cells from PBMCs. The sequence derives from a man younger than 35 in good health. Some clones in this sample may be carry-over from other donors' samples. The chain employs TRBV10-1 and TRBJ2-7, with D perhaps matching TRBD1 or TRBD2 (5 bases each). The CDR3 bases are TGCGCCAGCAGTGAGTCGGGGACCGAGACGCAGTACTTC. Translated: CASSESGTETQYF.